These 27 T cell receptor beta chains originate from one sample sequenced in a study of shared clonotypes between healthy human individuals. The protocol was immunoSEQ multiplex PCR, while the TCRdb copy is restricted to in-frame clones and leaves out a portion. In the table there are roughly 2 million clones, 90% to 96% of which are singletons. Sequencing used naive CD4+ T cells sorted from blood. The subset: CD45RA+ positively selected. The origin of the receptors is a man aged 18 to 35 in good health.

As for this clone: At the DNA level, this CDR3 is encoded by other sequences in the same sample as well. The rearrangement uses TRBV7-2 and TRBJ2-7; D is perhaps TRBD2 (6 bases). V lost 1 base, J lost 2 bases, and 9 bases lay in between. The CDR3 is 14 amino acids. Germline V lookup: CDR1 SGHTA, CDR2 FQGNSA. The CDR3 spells CASSLVGGTYEQYF. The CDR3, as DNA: TGTGCCAGCAGCTTAGTCGGGGGAACCTACGAGCAGTACTTC.

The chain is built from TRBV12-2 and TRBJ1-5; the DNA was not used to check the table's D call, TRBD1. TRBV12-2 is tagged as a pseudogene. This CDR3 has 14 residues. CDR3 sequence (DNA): TGTGCAAGTCGCCCACCGCTCAGGGGATGGCCCCAGCATTTT. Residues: CASRPPLRGWPQHF.

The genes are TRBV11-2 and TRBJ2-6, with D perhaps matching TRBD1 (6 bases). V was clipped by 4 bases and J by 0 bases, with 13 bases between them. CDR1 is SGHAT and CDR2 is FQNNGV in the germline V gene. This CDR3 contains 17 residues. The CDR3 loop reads CASSSLGGTSGANVLTF. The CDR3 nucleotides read TGTGCCAGCAGCTCACTAGGGGGTACCTCTGGGGCCAACGTCCTGACTTTC.

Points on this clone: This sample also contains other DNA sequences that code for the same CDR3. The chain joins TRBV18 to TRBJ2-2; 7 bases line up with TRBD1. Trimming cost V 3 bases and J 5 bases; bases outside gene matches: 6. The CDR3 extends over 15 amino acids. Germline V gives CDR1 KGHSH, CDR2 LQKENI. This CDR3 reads CASSPRQGGTGELFF. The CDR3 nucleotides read TGTGCCAGCTCACCTCGACAGGGCGGAACCGGGGAGCTGTTTTTT.

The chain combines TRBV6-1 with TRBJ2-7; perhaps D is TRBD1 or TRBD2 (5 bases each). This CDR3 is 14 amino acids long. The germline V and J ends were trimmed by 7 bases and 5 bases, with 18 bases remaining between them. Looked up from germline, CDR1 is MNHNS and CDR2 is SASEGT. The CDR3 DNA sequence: TGTGCCAGCATCAACAGTGGAAGGGACCACGAGCAGTACTTC. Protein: CASINSGRDHEQYF.

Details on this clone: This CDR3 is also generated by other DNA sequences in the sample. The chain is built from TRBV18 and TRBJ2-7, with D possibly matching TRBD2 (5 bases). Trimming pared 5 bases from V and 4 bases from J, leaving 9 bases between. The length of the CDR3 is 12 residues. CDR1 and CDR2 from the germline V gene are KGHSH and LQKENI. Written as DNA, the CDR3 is TGTGCCAGCTCATCAACGGGATACGAGCAGTACTTC. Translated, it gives CASSSTGYEQYF.

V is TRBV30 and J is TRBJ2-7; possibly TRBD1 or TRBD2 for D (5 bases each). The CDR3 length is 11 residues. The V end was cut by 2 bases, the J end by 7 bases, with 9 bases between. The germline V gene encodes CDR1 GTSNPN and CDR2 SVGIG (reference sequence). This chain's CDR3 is CAWSTRGEQYF. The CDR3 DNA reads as TGTGCCTGGAGTACTAGGGGTGAGCAGTACTTC.

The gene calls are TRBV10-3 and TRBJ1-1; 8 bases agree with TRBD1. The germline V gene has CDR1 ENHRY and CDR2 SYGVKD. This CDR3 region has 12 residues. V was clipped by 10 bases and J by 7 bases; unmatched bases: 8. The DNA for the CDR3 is TGTGCCACCGGACAGGGATTTGGTGAAGCTTTCTTT. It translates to CATGQGFGEAFF.

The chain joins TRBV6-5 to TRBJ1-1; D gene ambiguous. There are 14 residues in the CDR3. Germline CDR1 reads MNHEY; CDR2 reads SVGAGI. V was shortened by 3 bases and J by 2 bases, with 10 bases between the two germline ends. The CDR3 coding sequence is TGTGCCAGCAGTTATGGGCAGGCAAACACTGAAGCTTTCTTT. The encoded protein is CASSYGQANTEAFF.

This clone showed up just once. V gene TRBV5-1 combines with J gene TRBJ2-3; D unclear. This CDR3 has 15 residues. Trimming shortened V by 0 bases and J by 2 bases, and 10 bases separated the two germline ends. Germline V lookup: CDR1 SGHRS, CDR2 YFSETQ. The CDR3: CASSLEAVLTDTQYF. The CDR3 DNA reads TGCGCCAGCAGCTTGGAAGCCGTACTCACAGATACGCAGTATTTT.

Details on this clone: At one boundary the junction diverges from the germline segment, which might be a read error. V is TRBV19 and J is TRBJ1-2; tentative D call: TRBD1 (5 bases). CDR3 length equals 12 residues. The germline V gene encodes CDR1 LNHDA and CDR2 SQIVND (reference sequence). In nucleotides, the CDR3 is TGTGCCAGTAGTGGGGCCGGATATACGGGCGCCTTC. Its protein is CASSGAGYTGAF. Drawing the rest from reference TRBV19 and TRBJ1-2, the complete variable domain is DGGITQSPKYLFRKEGQNVTLSCEQNLNHDAMYWYRQDPGQGLRLIYYSQIVNDFQKGDIAEGYSVSREKKESFPLTVTSAQKNPTAFYLCASSGAGYTGAFGSGTRLTVV.

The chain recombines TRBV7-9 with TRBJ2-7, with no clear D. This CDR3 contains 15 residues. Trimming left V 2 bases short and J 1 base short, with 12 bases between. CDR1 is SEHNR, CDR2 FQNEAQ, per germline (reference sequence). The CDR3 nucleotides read TGTGCCAGCAGCTTATCTTCACTTAATTCCTACGAGCAGTACTTC. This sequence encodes CASSLSSLNSYEQYF. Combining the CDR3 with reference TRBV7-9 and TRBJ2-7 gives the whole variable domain DTGVSQNPRHKITKRGQNVTFRCDPISEHNRLYWYRQTLGQGPEFLTYFQNEAQLEKSRLLSDRFSAERPKGSFSTLEIQRTEQGDSAMYLCASSLSSLNSYEQYFGPGTRLTVT.

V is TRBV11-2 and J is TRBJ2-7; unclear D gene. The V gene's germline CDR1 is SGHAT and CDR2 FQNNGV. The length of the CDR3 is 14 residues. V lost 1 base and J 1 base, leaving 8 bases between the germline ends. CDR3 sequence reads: CASSLVWMSYEQYF. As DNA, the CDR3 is TGTGCCAGCAGCTTAGTGTGGATGTCCTACGAGCAGTACTTC.

Written as DNA, the CDR3 is TGTGCCAGCAGCCCTATGGGGAGTAATGAAAAACTGTTTTTT. This translates into CASSPMGSNEKLFF. The chain couples TRBV28 to TRBJ1-4, with D hard to call. Trimming took 6 bases from V and 4 from J, leaving 12 bases between them. The CDR3 loop spans 14 amino acids. Germline CDR1 reads MDHEN; CDR2 reads SYDVKM.

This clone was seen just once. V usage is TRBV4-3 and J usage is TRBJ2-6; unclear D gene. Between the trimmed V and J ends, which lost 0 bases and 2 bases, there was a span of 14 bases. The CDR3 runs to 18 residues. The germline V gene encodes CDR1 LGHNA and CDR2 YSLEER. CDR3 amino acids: CASSQEIPSVPGANVLTF. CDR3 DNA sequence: TGCGCCAGCAGCCAAGAAATCCCTTCGGTACCTGGGGCCAACGTCCTGACTTTC.

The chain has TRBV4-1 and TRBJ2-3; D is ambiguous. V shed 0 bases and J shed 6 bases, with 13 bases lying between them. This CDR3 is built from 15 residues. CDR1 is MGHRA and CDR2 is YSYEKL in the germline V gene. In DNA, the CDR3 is TGCGCCAGCAGCCAAGAGAACAGCTTTGGGGATACGCAGTATTTT. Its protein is CASSQENSFGDTQYF.

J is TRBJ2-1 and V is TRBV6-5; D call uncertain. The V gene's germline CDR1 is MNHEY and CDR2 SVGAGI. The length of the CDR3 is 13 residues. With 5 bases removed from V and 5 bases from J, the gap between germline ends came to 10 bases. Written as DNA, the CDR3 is TGTGCCAGCAGTCTCCGTTCCAACAATGAGCAGTTCTTC. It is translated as CASSLRSNNEQFF.

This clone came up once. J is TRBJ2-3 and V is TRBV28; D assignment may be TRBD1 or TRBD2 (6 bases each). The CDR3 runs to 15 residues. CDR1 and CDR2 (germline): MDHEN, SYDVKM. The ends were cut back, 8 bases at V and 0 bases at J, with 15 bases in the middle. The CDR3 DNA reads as TGTGCCAGCGCGACCGGGGGCCTAAGCACAGATACGCAGTATTTT. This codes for CASATGGLSTDTQYF.

This CDR3 reads CASSVAGGSNEQFF. CDR3 coding DNA: TGTGCCAGCAGCGTAGCGGGAGGGAGCAATGAGCAGTTCTTC. The chain has TRBV6-5 and TRBJ2-1, with 11 bases that match TRBD2. Losses at the gene ends were 6 bases for V and 6 bases for J; bases not matched to a gene: 4. Germline assignment: CDR1 MNHEY and CDR2 SVGAGI. This CDR3 is built from 14 residues.

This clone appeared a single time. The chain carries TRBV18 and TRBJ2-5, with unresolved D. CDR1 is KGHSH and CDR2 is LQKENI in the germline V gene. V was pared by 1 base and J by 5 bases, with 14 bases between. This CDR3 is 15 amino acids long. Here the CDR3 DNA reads TGTGCCAGCTCACCACGGTCCGGAGCAACGGAGACCCAGTACTTC. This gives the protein CASSPRSGATETQYF.

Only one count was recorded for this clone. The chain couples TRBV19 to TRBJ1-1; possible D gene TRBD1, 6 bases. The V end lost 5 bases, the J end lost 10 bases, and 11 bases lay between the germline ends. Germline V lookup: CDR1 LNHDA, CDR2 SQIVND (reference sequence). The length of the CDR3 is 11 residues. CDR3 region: CASSQQGLAFF. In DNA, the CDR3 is TGTGCCAGTAGTCAACAGGGATTAGCTTTCTTT.

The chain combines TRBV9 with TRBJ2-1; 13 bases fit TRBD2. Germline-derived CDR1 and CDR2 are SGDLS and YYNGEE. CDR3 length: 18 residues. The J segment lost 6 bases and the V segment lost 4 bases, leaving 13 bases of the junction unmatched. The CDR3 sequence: CASSSRLAGGLGLNEQFF. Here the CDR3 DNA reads TGTGCCAGCAGCTCACGACTAGCGGGAGGTTTGGGCCTCAATGAGCAGTTCTTC. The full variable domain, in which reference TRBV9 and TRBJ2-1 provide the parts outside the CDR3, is DSGVTQTPKHLITATGQRVTLRCSPRSGDLSVYWYQQSLDQGLQFLIQYYNGEERAKGNILERFSAQQFPDLHSELNLSSLELGDSALYFCASSSRLAGGLGLNEQFFGPGTRLTVL.

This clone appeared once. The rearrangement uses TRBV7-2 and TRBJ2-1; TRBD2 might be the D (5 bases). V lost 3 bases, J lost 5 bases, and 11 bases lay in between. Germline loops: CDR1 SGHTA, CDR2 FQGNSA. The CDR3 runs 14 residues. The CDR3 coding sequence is TGTGCCAGCAGCTTGGAGGTTTATCACAATGAGCAGTTCTTC. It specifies CASSLEVYHNEQFF.

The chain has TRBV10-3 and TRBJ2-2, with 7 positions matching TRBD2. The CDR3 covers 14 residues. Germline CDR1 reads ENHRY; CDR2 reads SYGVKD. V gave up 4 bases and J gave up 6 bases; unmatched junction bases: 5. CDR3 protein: CAISVGGSPGELFF. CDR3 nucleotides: TGTGCCATCAGTGTCGGCGGGAGCCCCGGGGAGCTGTTTTTT.

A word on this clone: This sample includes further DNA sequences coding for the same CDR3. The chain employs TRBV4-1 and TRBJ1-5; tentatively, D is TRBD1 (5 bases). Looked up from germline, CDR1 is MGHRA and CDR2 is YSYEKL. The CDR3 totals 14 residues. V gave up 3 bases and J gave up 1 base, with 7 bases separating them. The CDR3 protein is CASSQGDSNQPQHF. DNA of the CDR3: TGCGCCAGCAGCCAGGGGGACAGCAATCAGCCCCAGCATTTT.

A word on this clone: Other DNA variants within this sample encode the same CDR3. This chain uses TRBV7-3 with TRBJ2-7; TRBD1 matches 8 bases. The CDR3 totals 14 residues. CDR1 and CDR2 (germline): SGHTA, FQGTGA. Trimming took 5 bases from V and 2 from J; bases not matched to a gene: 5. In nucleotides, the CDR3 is TGTGCCAGCAGCCTAGGACAGGGAGCCTACGAGCAGTACTTC. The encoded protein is CASSLGQGAYEQYF.

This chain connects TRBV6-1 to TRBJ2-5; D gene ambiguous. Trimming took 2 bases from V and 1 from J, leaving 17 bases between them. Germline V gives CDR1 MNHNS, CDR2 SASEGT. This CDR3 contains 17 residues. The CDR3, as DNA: TGTGCCAGCAGTGAATCTCTGATCGAGGTATTCCAAGAGACCCAGTACTTC. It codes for CASSESLIEVFQETQYF.